Presented here are 32 T cell receptor beta chains from one specimen sequenced in a study of T cells after yellow fever vaccination. TCRdb fed the 5' RACE reads into MiXCR, producing one record per CDR3 protein. The data show hundreds of thousands of distinct CDR3 sequences, with around an eighth seen just once and under 15% held by the top ten. The material was PBMCs, obtained on the day of the yellow fever booster vaccination. The receptors derive from a man between 25 and 39 years old who received the YFV17D yellow fever vaccine.

V usage is TRBV5-5 and J usage is TRBJ1-2, with a possible D match to TRBD1 (6 bases). Trimming took 4 bases from V and 0 from J, leaving 10 bases between them. The CDR3 covers 14 residues. CDR1 SGHKS and CDR2 YYEKEE come from the germline V gene (reference sequence). CDR3 loop: CASSQGTPNYGYTF. CDR3 sequence (DNA): TGTGCCAGCAGCCAAGGGACACCTAACTATGGCTACACCTTC.

This clonotype was recorded a few times. The chain joins TRBV21-1 to TRBJ1-2; the table calls TRBD1, which could not be checked here. TRBV21-1 is a documented pseudogene. The CDR3 is 14 residues long. CDR3 amino acids: CASSNVSGAYGYTF. The CDR3 DNA sequence: TGTGCCAGCAGCAACGTTTCAGGGGCGTATGGCTACACCTTC.

There are a few counts of this clonotype. The chain has TRBV15 and TRBJ2-3, with D unresolved. V shed 5 bases and J shed 1 base, with 10 bases lying between them. This CDR3 region has 14 residues. Germline loops: CDR1 LNHNV, CDR2 YYDKDF (reference sequence). The CDR3 nucleotides read TGTGCCACCAGCTTTGGGCGGCGCACAGATACGCAGTATTTT. As protein: CATSFGRRTDTQYF.

The chain has TRBV7-2 and TRBJ2-3; D is undetermined. This CDR3 is built from 15 residues. Germline loops: CDR1 SGHTA, CDR2 FQGNSA. The V and J ends lost 3 bases and 0 bases respectively, with 10 bases between them. DNA for the CDR3: TGTGCCAGCAGCTTCTACTACACTAGCACAGATACGCAGTATTTT. Amino acids: CASSFYYTSTDTQYF.

This clonotype was seen only a few times. V gene TRBV20-1 combines with J gene TRBJ2-1; TRBD2 matches 9 bases. After removal of 0 bases from V and 8 bases from J, the junction contained 11 bases not matched to a gene. The CDR3 has 16 amino acids. Germline CDR1 is DFQATT and CDR2 is SNEGSKA (reference sequence). The CDR3 here is CSARDPSSGRTHEQFF. As DNA, the CDR3 is TGCAGTGCTAGAGACCCGAGCAGCGGGAGGACGCATGAGCAGTTCTTC.

The V gene is TRBV6-2 or TRBV6-3, the J gene TRBJ2-2; unclear D gene. This CDR3 is 13 amino acids long. Germline V gene lookup returns CDR1 MNHEY and CDR2 SVGEGT. Trimming pared 7 bases from V and 2 bases from J, leaving 8 bases between. The CDR3 DNA follows: TGTGCCAGCACAAAGGGAAACACCGGGGAGCTGTTTTTT. It codes for CASTKGNTGELFF.

This clonotype was observed a handful of times. V is TRBV5-1 and J is TRBJ2-2; D gene uncertain. V dropped 7 bases and J dropped 5 bases, with 15 bases sitting between them. CDR3 length: 14 residues. Per the germline V gene, CDR1 is SGHRS and CDR2 is YFSETQ. The DNA of the CDR3 is TGCGCCAGCGGTCCCGGACCCAGGACCGGGGAGCTGTTTTTT. Translating it yields CASGPGPRTGELFF. The complete variable domain, with remaining parts taken from reference TRBV5-1 and TRBJ2-2, reads KAGVTQTPRYLIKTRGQQVTLSCSPISGHRSVSWYQQTPGQGLQFLFEYFSETQRNKGNFPGRFSGRQFSNSRSEMNVSTLELGDSALYLCASGPGPRTGELFFGEGSRLTVL.

This chain uses TRBV7-2 with TRBJ1-5, with D possibly being TRBD1 (5 bases). This CDR3 is built from 16 residues. Trimming took off 4 bases at V and 5 bases at J, with 18 bases between the two ends. CDR1 SGHTA and CDR2 FQGNSA come from the germline V gene. As DNA, the CDR3 is TGTGCCAGCAGCTCACTATCCTGGGACGGAGATCAGCCCCAGCATTTT. The encoded protein is CASSSLSWDGDQPQHF.

The chain joins TRBV12-3 or TRBV12-4 to TRBJ2-2; D remains ambiguous. This CDR3 contains 15 residues. V lost 7 bases, J lost 4 bases, and 16 bases lay in between. The CDR3 DNA reads TGTGCCAGCAACTCGAGGACCAGGAGCACCGGGGAGCTGTTTTTT. This gives the protein CASNSRTRSTGELFF.

A few counts support this clonotype. J is TRBJ2-7 and V is TRBV20-1; 7 bases map to TRBD1. Looked up from germline, CDR1 is DFQATT and CDR2 is SNEGSKA (reference sequence). With V trimmed by 6 bases and J by 0 bases, 11 bases remained unmatched. The CDR3 extends over 15 amino acids. The CDR3 spells CSAQIWGQPSYEQYF. DNA for the CDR3: TGCAGTGCCCAGATCTGGGGACAGCCCTCCTACGAGCAGTACTTC.

This clonotype was counted between two and nine times. This CDR3 reads CSVREGALSKRTQYF. CDR3 in DNA: TGCAGCGTCCGAGAGGGGGCACTAAGTAAACGGACCCAGTACTTC. The genes are TRBV29-1 and TRBJ2-5, with 7 nucleotides matching TRBD1. The V segment lost 6 bases and the J segment 7 bases; nucleotides outside the gene matches: 17. This CDR3 contains 15 residues. From germline, CDR1 is SQVTM and CDR2 ANQGSEA.

The chain combines TRBV27 with TRBJ2-2; tentatively, D is TRBD1 (6 bases). Between the trimmed V and J ends, which lost 7 bases and 4 bases, there was a span of 10 bases. Germline V gives CDR1 MNHEY, CDR2 SMNVEV (reference sequence). This CDR3 region has 13 residues. The CDR3 DNA follows: TGTGCCAGCACTCGGGACACCACCGGGGAGCTGTTTTTT. Its protein product is CASTRDTTGELFF.

The rearrangement joins TRBV6-5 to TRBJ2-7; D ambiguous. This CDR3 is built from 14 residues. The V and J ends lost 0 bases and 4 bases respectively, with 10 bases between them. Germline-derived CDR1 and CDR2 are MNHEY and SVGAGI. The CDR3 sequence is CASSYSDLRYEQYF. CDR3 in DNA: TGTGCCAGCAGTTACTCGGACCTTAGGTACGAGCAGTACTTC.

This chain links TRBV20-1 with TRBJ2-7; D is tentatively TRBD1 or TRBD2 (6 bases each). From germline, CDR1 is DFQATT and CDR2 SNEGSKA (reference sequence). The V end was cut by 4 bases, the J end by 2 bases, with 15 bases between. CDR3 length: 14 amino acids. The CDR3 reads CSAKGDSGPYEQYF. The CDR3 region has the DNA TGCAGTGCTAAGGGGGACTCTGGGCCCTACGAGCAGTACTTC.

This clonotype has a count of ten or more. The gene calls are TRBV7-2 and TRBJ1-4; no reliable D call. Deletions cut 2 bases from V and 2 bases from J, with 9 bases between. This CDR3 contains 15 residues. Per germline, CDR1 SGHTA and CDR2 FQGNSA. The CDR3 loop reads CASSLRAATNEKLFF. CDR3 bases: TGTGCCAGCAGCTTAAGGGCAGCCACTAATGAAAAACTGTTTTTT.

This clonotype was found a few times. V is TRBV20-1 and J is TRBJ2-1; 9 bases agree with TRBD2. This CDR3 is 14 amino acids long. The V gene's germline CDR1 is DFQATT and CDR2 SNEGSKA (reference sequence). Trimming cost V 4 bases and J 4 bases; bases outside gene matches: 5. CDR3 in amino acids: CSANSGSSYNEQFF. The DNA of the CDR3 is TGCAGTGCTAATAGCGGGAGTTCATACAATGAGCAGTTCTTC.

The chain is built from TRBV12-3 or TRBV12-4 and TRBJ1-5, with D perhaps TRBD1 (5 bases). Trimming left V 1 base short and J 0 bases short, with 13 bases between. CDR3 length: 17 amino acids. In nucleotides, the CDR3 is TGTGCCAGCAGTTTAGGAGCCGGGACGGGTAGCAATCAGCCCCAGCATTTT. Translated: CASSLGAGTGSNQPQHF.

The V gene is TRBV6-6, the J gene TRBJ2-1; D remains unclear. This CDR3 has 13 amino acids. Trimming removed 2 bases from V and 3 bases from J, with 5 bases in between. The germline CDR1 and CDR2 sequences are MNHNY and SVGAGI (reference sequence). CDR3 protein: CASSYTGYNEQFF. The CDR3 DNA follows: TGTGCCAGCAGTTACACGGGCTACAATGAGCAGTTCTTC.

The rearrangement links TRBV7-2 to TRBJ2-7; 7 bases fit TRBD1. V shed 5 bases and J 3 bases; nucleotides not matched to a gene: 10. Germline V gene sequence: CDR1 SGHTA, CDR2 FQGNSA. The CDR3 loop spans 15 amino acids. The CDR3 DNA is TGTGCCAGCAGCGTAAGAACAGGGGATGACTACGAGCAGTACTTC. Translated: CASSVRTGDDYEQYF.

This sequence joins TRBV20-1 and TRBJ2-3; D not resolved. Deletions cut 8 bases from V and 2 bases from J, with 5 bases between. Looked up from germline, CDR1 is DFQATT and CDR2 is SNEGSKA (reference sequence). The CDR3 extends over 10 amino acids. The CDR3 reads CSLDTDTQYF. In DNA, the CDR3 is TGCAGTCTAGACACAGATACGCAGTATTTT.

This clonotype was found a few times. The chain combines TRBV7-8 with TRBJ2-5; D gene ambiguous. Germline V gives CDR1 SGHVS, CDR2 FQNEAQ. Trimming pared 2 bases from V and 7 bases from J, leaving 11 bases between. The CDR3 sequence is 13 residues long. CDR3 DNA: TGTGCCAGCAGCTTATTAGACGACGGGACCCAGTACTTC. It encodes CASSLLDDGTQYF.

The sample holds many counts of this clonotype. The chain uses TRBV15 and TRBJ2-5; 9 bases agree with TRBD2. Germline loops: CDR1 LNHNV, CDR2 YYDKDF (reference sequence). With V trimmed by 5 bases and J by 4 bases, 5 bases remained unmatched. The CDR3 covers 14 residues. CDR3 coding DNA: TGTGCCACCAGCGTTGAAGCGGGGGGAGAGACCCAGTACTTC. Translated, it gives CATSVEAGGETQYF.

This clonotype turned up a few times. CDR3 amino acids: CASSGTSGSSYNEQFF. CDR3 in DNA: TGTGCCAGTAGCGGGACTAGCGGGAGTTCCTACAATGAGCAGTTCTTC. The rearrangement joins TRBV19 to TRBJ2-1; 14 bases are shared with TRBD2. Germline V gene sequence: CDR1 LNHDA, CDR2 SQIVND (reference sequence). This CDR3 spans 16 amino acids. Trimming at V came to 6 bases and at J to 1 base, leaving 2 bases not matched to a gene.

This clonotype was picked up many times. V gene TRBV4-2 combines with J gene TRBJ2-7; D not certain. V was pared by 1 base and J by 4 bases, with 8 bases between. The CDR3 is 13 residues long. The germline V gene encodes CDR1 LGHNA and CDR2 YNFKEQ. The CDR3 DNA follows: TGTGCCAGCAGCCAAGTAGGGATATACGAGCAGTACTTC. Translating gives CASSQVGIYEQYF.

This clonotype occurred many times. The chain employs TRBV6-5 and TRBJ2-2; D assignment may be TRBD1 or TRBD2 (7 bases each). This CDR3 contains 18 residues. Germline loops: CDR1 MNHEY, CDR2 SVGAGI. V lost 2 bases, J lost 1 base, and 17 bases lay in between. The CDR3 nucleotides are TGTGCCAGCAGTTACGTCAGGGGGGGGATGTGGAACACCGGGGAGCTGTTTTTT. Translated: CASSYVRGGMWNTGELFF.

V gene TRBV14 combines with J gene TRBJ1-6; no definite D call. Trimming cost V 1 base and J 9 bases, with 7 bases left between them. This CDR3 is built from 13 residues. The germline V gene encodes CDR1 SGHDN and CDR2 FVKESK. The CDR3 loop is CASSQVRGSPLHF. The CDR3 DNA sequence: TGTGCCAGCAGCCAAGTACGGGGTTCACCCCTCCACTTT.

V is TRBV6-5 and J is TRBJ2-7, with 7 bases matching TRBD1. The CDR3 contains 15 residues. Germline loops: CDR1 MNHEY, CDR2 SVGAGI. The J segment lost 3 bases and the V segment lost 0 bases, leaving 5 bases of the junction unmatched. This chain's CDR3 is CASSYSRDSRYEQYF. The CDR3 DNA reads TGTGCCAGCAGTTACTCGAGGGACAGTCGCTACGAGCAGTACTTC.

The CDR3 bases are TGTGCCAGCACCTCCAGGGGGGGGCTGAGTGAAGCTTTCTTT. The encoded protein is CASTSRGGLSEAFF. The V gene is TRBV12-3 or TRBV12-4, the J gene TRBJ1-1; 7 nucleotides agree with TRBD1. This CDR3 spans 14 amino acids. Unmatched junction bases numbered 12, after V lost 7 bases and J lost 7 bases.

The chain is built from TRBV18 and TRBJ2-7, with TRBD1 matching over 8 bases. The germline gives CDR1 KGHSH, CDR2 LQKENI. V dropped 2 bases and J dropped 2; count of bases not matched to a gene: 8. This CDR3 region has 16 residues. CDR3 DNA sequence: TGTGCCAGCTCACCATCGGGACAGGCCCCACCCTACGAGCAGTACTTC. It is translated as CASSPSGQAPPYEQYF.

The chain couples TRBV20-1 to TRBJ1-2; the D is unclear. The CDR3 spans 15 residues. Germline CDR1 is DFQATT and CDR2 is SNEGSKA (reference sequence). V was cut by 0 bases and J by 2 bases, with 13 bases left in between. CDR3 sequence: CSAREATAENYGYTF. The CDR3 DNA reads as TGCAGTGCTAGAGAGGCCACAGCTGAAAACTATGGCTACACCTTC.

The chain recombines TRBV7-9 with TRBJ2-7; maybe TRBD1 (6 bases). The CDR3 length is 13 residues. Between the trimmed V and J ends, which lost 11 bases and 3 bases, there was a span of 17 bases. The germline V gene has CDR1 SEHNR and CDR2 FQNEAQ (reference sequence). The CDR3 region has the DNA TGTGCCGGGGGCTACGACAGCCTCTACGAGCAGTACTTC. The encoded protein is CAGGYDSLYEQYF.

This clonotype was counted a few times. At one boundary the junction diverges from the germline segment, which might be a read error. The gene calls are TRBV5-6 and TRBJ2-1, with D perhaps matching TRBD2 (5 bases). Germline CDR1 SGHDT, CDR2 YYEEEE. The CDR3 runs 12 residues. The CDR3 DNA is TGTGCCAGCAGCTTCTCCGGCCGATTCGGGGTCTTC. It yields the protein CASSFSGRFGVF. The full variable domain, its missing parts supplied by reference TRBV5-6 and TRBJ2-1, is DAGVTQSPTHLIKTRGQQVTLRCSPKSGHDTVSWYQQALGQGPQFIFQYYEEEERQRGNFPDRFSGHQFPNYSSELNVNALLLGDSALYLCASSFSGRFGVFGPGTRLTVL.